Below are 31 T cell receptor beta chains sequenced from a single sample in a study of T cells in narcolepsy. TCRdb's copy holds only in-frame clones and misses some; the assay was immunoSEQ multiplex PCR. The sample lists over 40,000 clones; about 91% were seen once. The sequencing input was CD45RA- memory CD4+ T cells from PBMCs. All receptors come from a human donor with narcolepsy.

The CDR3 DNA reads TGTGCCAGCAGGCCCAACCGACAGAACTATGGCTACACCTTC. The encoded protein is CASRPNRQNYGYTF. This sequence joins TRBV28 and TRBJ1-2; TRBD1 might be the D (5 bases). CDR3 length equals 14 residues. Trimming removed 6 bases from V and 2 bases from J, with 13 bases in between. Germline CDR1 reads MDHEN; CDR2 reads SYDVKM.

The chain links TRBV28 to TRBJ2-7; TRBD1 or TRBD2 may be the D gene (5 bases each). CDR1 and CDR2 from the germline V gene are MDHEN and SYDVKM. V was clipped by 5 bases and J by 2 bases, with 13 bases between them. This CDR3 comprises 14 residues. CDR3 nucleotide sequence: TGTGCCAGCAGTCCCTCGGGACCGGCCTACGAGCAGTACTTC. Translated: CASSPSGPAYEQYF.

The genes are TRBV29-1 and TRBJ2-2; D may be TRBD1 (6 bases). CDR1 SQVTM and CDR2 ANQGSEA come from the germline V gene. The CDR3 contains 16 residues. V was shortened by 5 bases and J by 0 bases, with 16 bases between the two germline ends. Written as DNA, the CDR3 is TGCAGCGTTCTGCTGGTCAGGGGACCGAACACCGGGGAGCTGTTTTTT. Residues: CSVLLVRGPNTGELFF.

The CDR3 region is CASSPPRVAGAHTDTQYF. CDR3 nucleotides: TGTGCCAGCTCACCACCCAGGGTAGCGGGGGCCCATACAGATACGCAGTATTTT. The chain uses TRBV18 and TRBJ2-3; 9 bases fit TRBD2. CDR1 and CDR2 from the germline V gene are KGHSH and LQKENI. The CDR3 loop spans 18 amino acids. The V and J ends lost 0 bases and 3 bases, in that order; junction bases with no gene match: 10.

V gene TRBV11-2 combines with J gene TRBJ2-7, with TRBD2 matching 15 bases. This CDR3 is 15 amino acids long. CDR1 and CDR2 from the germline V gene are SGHAT and FQNNGV. The J segment lost 6 bases and the V segment lost 5 bases, leaving 5 bases of the junction unmatched. CDR3 sequence reads: CASSQGTSGGLEQYF. In nucleotides, the CDR3 is TGTGCCAGCAGCCAGGGGACTAGCGGGGGGCTCGAGCAGTACTTC. The variable domain in full, completed from reference TRBV11-2 and TRBJ2-7, reads EAGVAQSPRYKIIEKRQSVAFWCNPISGHATLYWYQQILGQGPKLLIQFQNNGVVDDSQLPKDRFSAERLKGVDSTLKIQPAKLEDSAVYLCASSQGTSGGLEQYFGPGTRLTVT.

In this sample, this clone turned up once. V is TRBV19 and J is TRBJ1-5; 10 positions agree with TRBD1. Germline V gene lookup returns CDR1 LNHDA and CDR2 SQIVND (reference sequence). The CDR3 spans 16 residues. Trimming removed 4 bases from V and 0 bases from J; junction bases left unmatched: 3. The DNA of the CDR3 is TGTGCCAGTAGTAGGGGGACAGGGGATAGCAATCAGCCCCAGCATTTT. It encodes CASSRGTGDSNQPQHF.

V gene TRBV7-6 combines with J gene TRBJ2-5, with D maybe TRBD2 (5 bases). V was pared by 4 bases and J by 9 bases, with 9 bases between. Germline V gene data show CDR1 as SGHVS and CDR2 as FNYEAQ. This CDR3 is built from 11 residues. Here the CDR3 reads CASSSQRAQYF. The CDR3 nucleotides are TGTGCCAGCAGCTCTCAGAGGGCCCAGTACTTC.

The chain links TRBV9 to TRBJ2-6, with TRBD1 as a possible D gene (6 bases). Trimming took off 6 bases at V and 0 bases at J, with 13 bases between the two ends. Germline CDR1 and CDR2: SGDLS and YYNGEE. The CDR3 totals 16 residues. The CDR3 DNA sequence: TGTGCCAGCACCCTGGGACACCGCTCTGGGGCCAACGTCCTGACTTTC. Translated, it gives CASTLGHRSGANVLTF.

The chain employs TRBV19 and TRBJ2-5; possibly TRBD1 for D (5 bases). Germline CDR1 is LNHDA and CDR2 is SQIVND (reference sequence). V lost 5 bases, J lost 5 bases, and 12 bases lay in between. This CDR3 is 13 amino acids long. The CDR3 loop is CASSGVAGETQYF. Here the CDR3 DNA reads TGTGCCAGTAGTGGGGTAGCAGGGGAGACCCAGTACTTC.

This chain uses TRBV5-4 with TRBJ2-5; 8 nucleotides match TRBD2. CDR3 length: 14 residues. V shed 5 bases, J shed 5 bases, and the junction held 8 bases outside the gene matches. CDR1 is SGHNT and CDR2 is YYREEE in the germline V gene (reference sequence). The CDR3 spells CASSVGGAEETQYF. CDR3 sequence (DNA): TGTGCCAGCAGTGTCGGGGGGGCCGAGGAGACCCAGTACTTC. Looking up the rest from reference TRBV5-4 and TRBJ2-5 gives the full variable domain: ETGVTQSPTHLIKTRGQQVTLRCSSQSGHNTVSWYQQALGQGPQFIFQYYREEENGRGNFPPRFSGLQFPNYSSELNVNALELDDSALYLCASSVGGAEETQYFGPGTRLLVL.

This chain uses TRBV27 with TRBJ2-7; TRBD1 is a possible D gene (5 bases). The germline gives CDR1 MNHEY, CDR2 SMNVEV (reference sequence). V was cut by 6 bases and J by 0 bases, with 15 bases left in between. The CDR3 has 15 amino acids. DNA for the CDR3: TGTGCCAGCAGCCTATCAGGGATTAGCTCCTACGAGCAGTACTTC. Translation: CASSLSGISSYEQYF.

The V gene is TRBV19, the J gene TRBJ2-2, with 7 bases that match TRBD2. CDR1 and CDR2 from the germline V gene are LNHDA and SQIVND (reference sequence). The V and J ends lost 3 bases and 3 bases, in that order; junction bases with no gene match: 19. This CDR3 has 20 residues. The CDR3 DNA reads as TGTGCCAGTAGTATTCGTTCTGGGGGAGTGGCGGGAGTTGACACCGGGGAGCTGTTTTTT. This codes for CASSIRSGGVAGVDTGELFF.

The rearrangement joins TRBV2 to TRBJ2-2; D may be TRBD1 (5 bases). The ends were cut back, 7 bases at V and 1 base at J, with 10 bases in the middle. This CDR3 contains 14 residues. Germline V gene data show CDR1 as SNHLY and CDR2 as FYNNEI. CDR3 nucleotide sequence: TGTGCCAGCATCAGGGTATGGAACACCGGGGAGCTGTTTTTT. Protein sequence: CASIRVWNTGELFF.

As to this clone: Germline is not matched at one junction end, which may reflect a read error. The V gene is TRBV7-9, the J gene TRBJ2-7; D gene ambiguous. Germline CDR1 is SEHNR and CDR2 is FQNEAQ (reference sequence). The CDR3 covers 13 residues. The CDR3 region is CASSPDLSYEQYF. The CDR3 region has the DNA TGTGCTAGCAGCCCGGACCTGTCCTACGAGCAGTACTTC.

The chain is built from TRBV9 and TRBJ2-2; no firm D call. The CDR3 is made up of 13 amino acids. Germline V lookup: CDR1 SGDLS, CDR2 YYNGEE. V shed 4 bases and J shed 8 bases, with 12 bases lying between them. The CDR3 is CASSKGPQGELFF. The CDR3 nucleotides read TGTGCCAGCAGCAAAGGGCCCCAAGGGGAGCTGTTTTTT.

The chain joins TRBV9 to TRBJ1-6, with D tentatively TRBD1 (6 bases). The CDR3 contains 14 residues. The germline gives CDR1 SGDLS, CDR2 YYNGEE. Trimming stripped 4 bases from V and 9 bases from J, with 14 bases between. The CDR3 region is CASSSRGASSPLHF. The CDR3 DNA reads TGTGCCAGCAGCTCCAGGGGTGCGAGTTCACCCCTCCACTTT.

The chain couples TRBV2 to TRBJ2-4; 8 bases map to TRBD1. Germline V CDR1 and CDR2: SNHLY, FYNNEI. This CDR3 has 14 amino acids. V gave up 1 base and J gave up 7 bases; unmatched junction bases: 3. The CDR3 DNA reads as TGTGCCAGCAGTGAAGGGACAGGGTTGAACATTCAGTACTTC. It codes for CASSEGTGLNIQYF.

The chain carries TRBV6-1 and TRBJ2-6; tentative D call: TRBD2 (6 bases). Trimming cost V 3 bases and J 4 bases, with 10 bases left between them. The V gene's germline CDR1 is MNHNS and CDR2 SASEGT. The CDR3 is 15 residues long. This chain's CDR3 is CASSDGGGGANVLTF. The CDR3 nucleotides are TGTGCCAGCAGTGACGGGGGAGGAGGGGCCAACGTCCTGACTTTC.

The chain joins TRBV23-1 to TRBJ2-1; TRBD2 matches 7 bases. TRBV23-1 is an ORF, with its function uncertain. V trimming: 3 bases; J trimming: 4 bases; junction bases outside the gene matches: 6. CDR3 length: 15 amino acids. The CDR3 DNA reads as TGCGCCAGCAGTCAGGCGGGAGACTCGTACAATGAGCAGTTCTTC. This gives the protein CASSQAGDSYNEQFF.

This sequence joins TRBV5-4 and TRBJ2-1; 8 bases are a match to TRBD1. There are 17 residues in the CDR3. V lost 3 bases, J lost 3 bases, and 11 bases stayed unmatched. Germline loops: CDR1 SGHNT, CDR2 YYREEE (reference sequence). CDR3 region: CASSSDRARVHYNEQFF. DNA of the CDR3: TGTGCCAGCAGCTCGGACAGGGCGAGGGTCCACTACAATGAGCAGTTCTTC.

This sequence joins TRBV28 and TRBJ1-5, with unresolved D. CDR1 is MDHEN and CDR2 is SYDVKM in the germline V gene. Between the trimmed V and J ends, which lost 3 bases and 9 bases, there was a span of 12 bases. This CDR3 has 13 residues. The CDR3 is CASSFSTLGPQHF. CDR3 sequence (DNA): TGTGCCAGCAGTTTTTCGACGCTCGGGCCCCAGCATTTT.

The chain carries TRBV11-3 and TRBJ2-7; maybe TRBD2 (5 bases). CDR1 SGHNT and CDR2 YENEEA come from the germline V gene. Trimming removed 3 bases at V and 0 bases at J, with 12 bases between. The length of the CDR3 is 15 residues. The CDR3 here is CASSFGAGVSYEQYF. CDR3 bases: TGTGCCAGCAGCTTCGGTGCCGGGGTCTCCTACGAGCAGTACTTC.

This sequence joins TRBV7-2 and TRBJ1-1; D perhaps matches TRBD1 (5 bases). The germline CDR1 and CDR2 sequences are SGHTA and FQGNSA. This CDR3 comprises 14 residues. The V end was cut by 0 bases, the J end by 6 bases, with 11 bases between. The CDR3 sequence is CASSLAGWGAEAFF. The CDR3 region has the DNA TGTGCCAGCAGCTTAGCGGGGTGGGGGGCTGAAGCTTTCTTT.

The chain joins TRBV9 to TRBJ2-2; D not certain. With 6 bases removed from V and 2 bases from J, the gap between germline ends came to 11 bases. The CDR3 is 14 residues long. Germline-derived CDR1 and CDR2 are SGDLS and YYNGEE. DNA for the CDR3: TGTGCCAGCACCAGAGGCCCAAACACCGGGGAGCTGTTTTTT. Protein sequence: CASTRGPNTGELFF. Full variable domain (outside the CDR3, taken from reference TRBV9 and TRBJ2-2): DSGVTQTPKHLITATGQRVTLRCSPRSGDLSVYWYQQSLDQGLQFLIQYYNGEERAKGNILERFSAQQFPDLHSELNLSSLELGDSALYFCASTRGPNTGELFFGEGSRLTVL.

The chain links TRBV19 to TRBJ1-1; D is uncertain. V lost 3 bases, J lost 3 bases, and 8 bases lay in between. CDR3 length equals 13 residues. Looked up from germline, CDR1 is LNHDA and CDR2 is SQIVND (reference sequence). CDR3 loop: CASSIRGDTEAFF. In nucleotides, the CDR3 is TGTGCCAGTAGTATCCGGGGAGACACTGAAGCTTTCTTT.

This clone was detected only a few times. The CDR3 nucleotides are TGTGCCAGCAGCTTAGACTCTGGCGTCATTCAGTACTTC. Its protein product is CASSLDSGVIQYF. V usage is TRBV7-9 and J usage is TRBJ2-4; D is uncertain. V was pared by 1 base and J by 9 bases, with 10 bases between. CDR3 length: 13 amino acids. The V gene's germline CDR1 is SEHNR and CDR2 FQNEAQ (reference sequence).

The chain combines TRBV6-1 with TRBJ2-7; tentatively, D is TRBD2 (5 bases). Germline CDR1 reads MNHNS; CDR2 reads SASEGT. This CDR3 region has 13 residues. The V and J ends lost 1 base and 6 bases respectively, with 10 bases between them. Written as DNA, the CDR3 is TGTGCCAGCAGTGAAGTGCAAGGAGGCGAGCAGTACTTC. As protein: CASSEVQGGEQYF.

The V call is TRBV9, the J call TRBJ2-3; TRBD2 aligns across 8 bases. Germline loops: CDR1 SGDLS, CDR2 YYNGEE. The CDR3 totals 17 residues. After removal of 4 bases from V and 2 bases from J, the junction contained 12 bases not matched to a gene. The CDR3 coding sequence is TGTGCCAGCAGCCCTACGTCTAGCGGGTCCTACACAGATACGCAGTATTTT. Translating gives CASSPTSSGSYTDTQYF.

V gene TRBV21-1 combines with J gene TRBJ2-7. TRBV21-1 is annotated as a pseudogene. The CDR3 loop spans 15 amino acids. CDR3 amino acids: CASKKWGNTRREQYF. The CDR3 DNA reads TGTGCCAGCAAGAAATGGGGGAACACTCGCAGGGAGCAGTACTTC.

This chain connects TRBV30 to TRBJ2-1; 12 bases line up with TRBD2. Germline CDR1 and CDR2: GTSNPN and SVGIG (reference sequence). V was pared by 1 base and J by 7 bases, with 5 bases of the junction left unmatched. This CDR3 has 15 residues. CDR3 sequence (DNA): TGTGCCTGGAGTGCTCTAGCGGGAGGGGGGAATGAGCAGTTCTTC. Translating gives CAWSALAGGGNEQFF.

The chain recombines TRBV19 with TRBJ1-5, with TRBD1 matching 8 bases. The V gene end was trimmed by 3 bases and the J gene end by 4 bases; junction bases not matched to a gene: 5. Germline V lookup: CDR1 LNHDA, CDR2 SQIVND (reference sequence). The CDR3 loop spans 15 amino acids. CDR3 nucleotides: TGTGCCAGTAGTATCCTGGACAGGGCTAATCAGCCCCAGCATTTT. Amino acid sequence: CASSILDRANQPQHF.